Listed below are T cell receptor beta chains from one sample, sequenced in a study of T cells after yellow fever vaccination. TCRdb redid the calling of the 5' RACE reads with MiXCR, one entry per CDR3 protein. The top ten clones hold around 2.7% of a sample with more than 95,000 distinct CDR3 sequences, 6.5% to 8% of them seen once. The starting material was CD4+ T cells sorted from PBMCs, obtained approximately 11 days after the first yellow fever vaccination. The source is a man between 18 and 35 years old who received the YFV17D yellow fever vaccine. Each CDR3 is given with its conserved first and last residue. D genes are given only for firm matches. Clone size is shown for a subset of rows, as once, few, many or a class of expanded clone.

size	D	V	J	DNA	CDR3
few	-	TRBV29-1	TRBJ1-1	TGCAGCGTTGCGGTGAACACTGAAGCTTTCTTT	CSVAVNTEAFF
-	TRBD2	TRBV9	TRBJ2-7	TGTGCCAGCAGCGTAGGAGGCACTAGCGGCTCCTACGAGCAGTACTTC	CASSVGGTSGSYEQYF
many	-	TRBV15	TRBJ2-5	TGTGCCACCAGCAGGTTAGCAGTGTCCCGAGAGACCCAGTACTTC	CATSRLAVSRETQYF
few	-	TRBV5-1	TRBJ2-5	TGCGCCAGCAGGCCCGGGACGGTCCAAGAGACCCAGTACTTC	CASRPGTVQETQYF
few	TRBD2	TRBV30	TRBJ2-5	TGTGCCTGGAGTGTGGGCCCGGGGGGTCAAGAGACCCAGTACTTC	CAWSVGPGGQETQYF
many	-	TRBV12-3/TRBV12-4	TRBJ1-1	TGTGCCAGCAAACGGATGAACACTGAAGCTTTCTTT	CASKRMNTEAFF
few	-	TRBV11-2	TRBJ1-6	TGTGCCAGCAGCTTAGACAGGGGAAATTCACCCCTCCACTTT	CASSLDRGNSPLHF
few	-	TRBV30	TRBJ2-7	TGTGCCTGGAGTGTAGGAGGGAGTGGGACCTACGAGCAGTACTTC	CAWSVGGSGTYEQYF
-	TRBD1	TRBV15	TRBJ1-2	TGTGCCACCAGCAGAGAACAGGGGGCGCAGGGGGCCTATGGCTACACCTTC	CATSREQGAQGAYGYTF
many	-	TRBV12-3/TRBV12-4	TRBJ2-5	TGTGCCAGCAGTTTCCGGACACCAGAAGAGACCCAGTACTTC	CASSFRTPEETQYF
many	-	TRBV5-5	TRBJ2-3	TGTGCCAGCAGCTTGGCCGTCCTCCGGAGACAGACCACAGATACGCAGTATTTT	CASSLAVLRRQTTDTQYF
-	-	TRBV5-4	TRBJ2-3	TGTGCCAGCAGCCTGGGGGAGATCGTTACGCAGTATTTT	CASSLGEIVTQYF
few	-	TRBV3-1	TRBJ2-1	TGTGCCAGCAGCCAAGCTCATGCGACCATTCTTAGGCGAAATGAGCAGTTCTTC	CASSQAHATILRRNEQFF
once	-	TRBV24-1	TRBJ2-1	TGTGCCACCAGTGATTCGGGGGTGAGAGGGGAAGAGCAGTTCTTC	CATSDSGVRGEEQFF
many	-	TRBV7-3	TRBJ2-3	TGTGCCAGCAGCCCATACCGGACTGTCACAGATACGCAGTATTTT	CASSPYRTVTDTQYF